This T cell receptor (beta chain) came from a study of technical replicates of blood from a handful of donors. Per germline, CDR1 MNHEY and CDR2 SVGAGI. The CDR3 consists of 13 residues. Trimming at V came to 4 bases and at J to 3 bases, leaving 1 base not matched to a gene. Measured with immunoSEQ multiplex PCR; TCRdb has only the in-frame clones, and not every one. This sample has some 62,000 clones, with 85% to 90% found just once. Material: PBMCs. This clonotype originated in a human donor in good health. Some clones in this sample may be carry-over from other donors' samples. The chain combines TRBV6-5 with TRBJ1-2; 8 bases map to TRBD1. The CDR3 is CASSSTGDYGYTF. CDR3 nucleotides: TGTGCCAGCAGTTCGACAGGGGACTATGGCTACACCTTC.